This T cell receptor beta chain was recorded in a study of CD8+CD57+ T cells in acquired aplastic anemia. Regarding the study as a whole: Both patients and controls carried the same twenty-nine CD8+ CDR3 sequences.

This clonotype was detected a few times. Its antigen is as yet unknown. The CDR3 contains 19 residues. Per germline, CDR1 SGHTA and CDR2 FQGTGA. V trimming: 5 bases; J trimming: 3 bases; junction bases outside the gene matches: 16. Profiling that covered TCR beta VDJ and CDR3 relied on genomic DNA as its template. TCRdb recomputed calls from the reads with MiXCR, one row per CDR3 protein. This table has 150,000 to 200,000 distinct CDR3 sequences, 55% to 80% appearing once. The sequence was collected from a human donor in good health. The sample comprised sorted CD4+, CD8+, or CD8+CD57+ T cells (not recorded which) from PBMCs. The V and J genes are TRBV7-3 and TRBJ2-2; 9 bases are shared with TRBD1. CDR3 amino acids: CASSPTPPLRTGDTGELFF. In DNA, the CDR3 is TGTGCCAGCAGCCCAACCCCGCCGCTTCGGACAGGGGACACCGGGGAGCTGTTTTTT.